What follows are 14 T cell receptor beta chains derived from one specimen sequenced in a study of Graves' ophthalmopathy and Graves' hyperthyroidism. CDR3 regions of TCR beta were amplified from RNA transcripts. First-round RT-PCR employed HTBI primers, with a second-round multiplex PCR after it. MiXCR, applied by TCRdb to the multiplex PCR reads, yields one record per CDR3 protein. The sample yields about 480,000 distinct CDR3 sequences, about an eighth seen once. The sample taken for sequencing was blood. These receptors were obtained from a woman younger than 45 with Graves' ophthalmopathy.

The chain couples TRBV4-1 to TRBJ1-1; the D gene is possibly TRBD1 (5 bases). The CDR3 has 15 amino acids. Germline V gene lookup returns CDR1 MGHRA and CDR2 YSYEKL. V dropped 1 base and J dropped 10 bases, with 19 bases sitting between them. This CDR3 reads CASSQVGAGLGVAFF. CDR3 DNA sequence: TGCGCCAGCAGCCAAGTCGGGGCGGGCCTTGGAGTAGCTTTCTTT.

This clonotype was seen many times. The chain has TRBV5-1 and TRBJ1-1, with D possibly being TRBD1 (5 bases). This CDR3 is built from 16 residues. From germline, CDR1 is SGHRS and CDR2 YFSETQ. V dropped 4 bases and J dropped 0 bases, with 16 bases sitting between them. CDR3 sequence: CASSATGPPMNTEAFF. For the CDR3, the DNA is TGCGCCAGCAGCGCCACAGGACCTCCCATGAACACTGAAGCTTTCTTT.

At least ten counts were recorded for this clonotype. The V and J genes are TRBV12-3 or TRBV12-4 and TRBJ2-5; D uncertain. V lost 6 bases, J lost 5 bases, and 13 bases lay in between. The CDR3 loop spans 13 amino acids. This chain's CDR3 is CASRPRLRETQYF. DNA for the CDR3: TGTGCCAGCAGACCCCGTCTAAGGGAGACCCAGTACTTC.

Ten or more counts support this clonotype. The rearrangement links TRBV10-3 to TRBJ2-7; D is ambiguous. The CDR3 length is 13 residues. Looked up from germline, CDR1 is ENHRY and CDR2 is SYGVKD. The V and J ends lost 2 bases and 2 bases respectively, with 7 bases between them. The CDR3 nucleotides read TGTGCCATCAGTGAGCGGCCTCCCTACGAGCAGTACTTC. It codes for CAISERPPYEQYF.

This clonotype was recorded a few times. CDR3 sequence (DNA): TGTGCCACCAGTAAAGCGGGAGGTAGAGAGACCCAGTACTTC. Protein: CATSKAGGRETQYF. The chain joins TRBV24-1 to TRBJ2-5; 9 bases align to TRBD2. Germline CDR1 is KGHDR and CDR2 is SFDVKD. J lost 4 bases, V lost 6 bases, and 5 bases had no gene match. This CDR3 spans 14 amino acids.

Ten or more counts support this clonotype. This sequence joins TRBV28 and TRBJ1-1; D is ambiguous. The CDR3 sequence is 16 residues long. Germline lookup yields CDR1 MDHEN and CDR2 SYDVKM. V was shortened by 5 bases and J by 0 bases, with 16 bases between the two germline ends. The CDR3, as DNA: TGTGCCAGCAGTCCTCCCCCCCAAGGCTTGAACACTGAAGCTTTCTTT. It encodes CASSPPPQGLNTEAFF.

At least ten counts were recorded for this clonotype. V usage is TRBV5-8 and J usage is TRBJ1-5; the D is unclear. This CDR3 comprises 14 residues. Trimming pared 0 bases from V and 2 bases from J, leaving 6 bases between. Germline-derived CDR1 and CDR2 are SGHTS and YDEGEE. The CDR3 nucleotides are TGTGCCAGCAGCTTGGTGCGGGGCAATCAGCCCCAGCATTTT. Translated: CASSLVRGNQPQHF.

V is TRBV19 and J is TRBJ1-1, with D unresolved. The CDR3 consists of 13 residues. Germline-derived CDR1 and CDR2 are LNHDA and SQIVND (reference sequence). V dropped 5 bases and J dropped 3 bases, with 10 bases sitting between them. As DNA, the CDR3 is TGTGCCAGTAGTCTCTTCCGGGACACTGAAGCTTTCTTT. Protein sequence: CASSLFRDTEAFF.

This clonotype was seen ten or more times. CDR3 in amino acids: CATKGNTEAFF. The CDR3 DNA follows: TGTGCCACGAAAGGGAACACTGAAGCTTTCTTT. The rearrangement joins TRBV7-9 to TRBJ1-1; D gene unclear. Germline V lookup: CDR1 SEHNR, CDR2 FQNEAQ (reference sequence). V gave up 10 bases and J gave up 1 base, with 7 bases separating them. This CDR3 has 11 residues. Complete variable domain (other parts from reference TRBV7-9 and TRBJ1-1): DTGVSQNPRHKITKRGQNVTFRCDPISEHNRLYWYRQTLGQGPEFLTYFQNEAQLEKSRLLSDRFSAERPKGSFSTLEIQRTEQGDSAMYLCATKGNTEAFFGQGTRLTVV.

This clonotype was recorded at least ten times. The chain employs TRBV7-6 and TRBJ1-6; 8 positions agree with TRBD1. CDR1 and CDR2 from the germline V gene are SGHVS and FNYEAQ. J lost 10 bases, V lost 3 bases, and 2 bases had no gene match. The CDR3 sequence is 13 residues long. CDR3 coding DNA: TGTGCCAGCAGCTTCAGACAGGGGTCACCCCTCCACTTT. It codes for CASSFRQGSPLHF.

The sample holds many counts of this clonotype. CDR3: CASSSPGGLGTGELFF. In DNA form, the CDR3 reads TGTGCCAGCAGTTCCCCAGGGGGCCTAGGCACCGGGGAGCTGTTTTTT. The genes are TRBV2 and TRBJ2-2, with 8 bases fitting TRBD1. Germline lookup yields CDR1 SNHLY and CDR2 FYNNEI. The CDR3 covers 16 residues. J lost 4 bases, V lost 5 bases, and 9 bases had no gene match.

At least ten counts were recorded for this clonotype. The gene calls are TRBV19 and TRBJ2-2; no reliable D call. Trimming removed 3 bases at V and 1 base at J, with 9 bases between. The CDR3 spans 15 residues. Germline V gives CDR1 LNHDA, CDR2 SQIVND (reference sequence). CDR3 region: CASSIPGLNTGELFF. For the CDR3, the DNA is TGTGCCAGTAGTATCCCCGGATTGAACACCGGGGAGCTGTTTTTT.

For this clonotype: The junction does not match germline at one end; this may be a read error. V gene TRBV29-1 combines with J gene TRBJ2-7, with D unclear. This CDR3 is 13 amino acids long. CDR1 and CDR2 (germline): SQVTM, ANQGSEA. CDR3 DNA sequence: TGCAGCGTTGAACCGGTCGGATCCTACGATCAGTACTTC. It translates to CSVEPVGSYDQYF.

This clonotype came up many times. The V gene is TRBV12-3 or TRBV12-4, the J gene TRBJ1-1, with D possibly TRBD1 on 5 matching bases. This CDR3 region has 14 residues. With 2 bases removed from V and 1 base from J, the gap between germline ends came to 8 bases. The CDR3 loop is CASSLFTGNTEAFF. Here the CDR3 DNA reads TGTGCCAGCAGTTTATTTACAGGGAACACTGAAGCTTTCTTT.